These T cell receptor beta chains were read from a single sample in a study of T cells in Graves' hyperthyroidism and ophthalmopathy. TCRdb re-called the multiplex PCR reads through MiXCR, storing one row per CDR3 protein. Of around 600,000 distinct CDR3 sequences listed, about a sixth were seen once; the top ten hold around 3.3%. The sequenced sample consisted of blood. Every receptor here comes from a woman in her thirties or forties with Graves' ophthalmopathy. The CDR3 runs from the conserved cysteine through the conserved F or W. Each record gives: V gene, J gene, D gene, clone size, CDR3 protein, CDR3 DNA. D genes are given only for firm matches. The size field is filled for only some rows; it gives once, few, many or a size class.

>TRBV11-3|TRBJ2-1|-|many
CASSPRATDRYNEQFF
TGTGCCAGCAGCCCCCGGGCAACTGATAGGTACAATGAGCAGTTCTTC
>TRBV6-9|TRBJ1-1|-|-
CASSYRRSSEAFF
TGTGCCAGCAGTTACAGAAGGTCGTCTGAAGCTTTCTTT
>TRBV7-8|TRBJ2-1|-|-
CASSLAFGDEQFF
TGTGCCAGCAGCTTAGCGTTTGGGGATGAGCAGTTCTTC
>TRBV20-1|TRBJ1-1|-|once
CSARATYGTEAFF
TGCAGTGCCAGGGCGACTTACGGGACTGAAGCTTTCTTT
>TRBV5-1|TRBJ2-2|-|-
CASSRDHNTGELFF
TGCGCCAGCAGCCGGGACCATAACACCGGGGAGCTGTTTTTT
>TRBV29-1|TRBJ1-1|-|few
CSVDHPAGPNTEAFF
TGCAGCGTCGACCACCCGGCAGGCCCGAACACTGAAGCTTTCTTT
>TRBV5-1|TRBJ1-1|TRBD1|many
CASSLTGTGETEAFF
TGCGCCAGCAGCTTGACCGGGACAGGGGAGACTGAAGCTTTCTTT
>TRBV6-1|TRBJ2-3|TRBD2|many
CASSEGLAGADTQYF
TGTGCCAGCAGCGAGGGACTAGCGGGGGCAGATACGCAGTATTTT
>TRBV12-3/TRBV12-4|TRBJ2-3|-|-
CASSVAPSGGFTDTQYF
TGTGCCAGCAGCGTAGCTCCGAGTGGGGGATTCACAGATACGCAGTATTTT
>TRBV7-6|TRBJ1-3|-|-
CASSLFVAGSGNTIYF
TGTGCCAGCAGCCTCTTTGTCGCGGGGTCTGGAAACACCATATATTTT
>TRBV6-1|TRBJ2-2|-|-
CASRGHANTGELFF
TGTGCCAGCAGAGGACATGCTAACACCGGGGAGCTGTTTTTT
>TRBV30|TRBJ1-1|-|few
CASKSHLNTEAFF
TGTGCCTCCAAGTCGCACTTGAACACTGAAGCTTTCTTT
>TRBV5-1|TRBJ2-3|-|few
CASSPAGGQSGTDTQYF
TGCGCCAGCAGTCCCGCCGGAGGGCAGTCAGGCACAGATACGCAGTATTTT
>TRBV7-9|TRBJ1-1|-|-
CASRVFGGSLNTEAFF
TGTGCCAGCAGAGTATTTGGAGGTTCCTTGAACACTGAAGCTTTCTTT
>TRBV12-3/TRBV12-4|TRBJ1-2|-|-
CASSLAKTVYGYTF
TGTGCCAGCAGTTTAGCGAAGACCGTGTATGGCTACACCTTC
>TRBV11-1|TRBJ2-2|-|many
CASSLAGLNTGELFF
TGTGCCAGCAGCTTAGCTGGGCTCAACACCGGGGAGCTGTTTTTT
>TRBV6-2/TRBV6-3|TRBJ2-1|-|-
CASSWAGTEQFF
TGTGCCAGCAGTTGGGCAGGGACTGAGCAGTTCTTC
>TRBV2|TRBJ1-1|-|many
CASSAVPNTEAFF
TGTGCCAGCAGTGCGGTCCCGAACACTGAAGCTTTCTTT
>TRBV7-2|TRBJ2-7|TRBD2|many
CASSLAPASGSYEQYF
TGTGCCAGCAGCTTAGCTCCGGCTAGCGGGAGCTACGAGCAGTACTTC
>TRBV9|TRBJ2-1|TRBD2|few
CASSVASGGTYNEQFF
TGTGCCAGCAGCGTAGCTAGCGGGGGGACCTACAATGAGCAGTTCTTC
>TRBV15|TRBJ2-6|-|-
CATAGRISGANVLTF
TGTGCCACCGCCGGACGAATCTCTGGGGCCAACGTCCTGACTTTC
>TRBV6-1|TRBJ2-7|TRBD2|few
CASRTTSGDAYEQYF
TGTGCCAGCAGGACCACTAGCGGGGATGCCTACGAGCAGTACTTC
>TRBV20-1|TRBJ1-1|TRBD1|few
CSAVDRGRTEAFF
TGCAGTGCTGTGGACAGGGGGAGAACTGAAGCTTTCTTT
>TRBV28|TRBJ2-7|TRBD2|-
CASTPPGTSGSHEQYF
TGTGCCAGCACACCCCCCGGGACTAGCGGGAGTCACGAGCAGTACTTC
>TRBV6-2/TRBV6-3|TRBJ1-6|-|-
CASSYSIQGIGSYNSPLHF
TGTGCCAGCAGTTACTCGATCCAGGGGATCGGCTCCTATAATTCACCCCTCCACTTT
>TRBV20-1|TRBJ1-1|-|-
CSARVEYLNTEAFF
TGCAGTGCTAGAGTGGAGTATTTGAACACTGAAGCTTTCTTT
>TRBV2|TRBJ1-2|-|few
CASSEAPKGYTF
TGTGCCAGCAGTGAAGCGCCGAAGGGCTACACCTTC
>TRBV20-1|TRBJ1-1|-|once
CSARSAVGGGDTEAFF
TGCAGTGCCCGAAGTGCAGTCGGCGGGGGGGACACTGAAGCTTTCTTT
>TRBV7-2|TRBJ2-7|TRBD2|-
CASSPGSSGRVYEQYF
TGTGCCAGCAGCCCTGGATCTAGCGGGAGGGTATACGAGCAGTACTTC
>TRBV9|TRBJ2-7|-|-
CASSVAVLGEQYF
TGTGCCAGCAGCGTAGCTGTTCTTGGCGAGCAGTACTTC
>TRBV7-9|TRBJ1-6|TRBD1|few
CASGPLGTALSPLHF
TGTGCCAGCGGTCCCCTCGGGACAGCCCTTTCACCCCTCCACTTT
>TRBV6-1|TRBJ1-6|-|-
CASSGGVGDNSPLHF
TGTGCCAGCAGTGGGGGCGTGGGGGATAATTCACCCCTCCACTTT
>TRBV25-1|TRBJ1-2|-|-
CASSGIDYPDGYTF
TGTGCCAGCAGTGGGATCGATTATCCTGATGGCTACACCTTC
>TRBV12-5|TRBJ2-5|-|few
CASGLVGETQYF
TGTGCTAGTGGTTTGGTTGGGGAGACCCAGTACTTC
>TRBV7-3|TRBJ1-2|-|many
CASSLDGSYGYTF
TGTGCCAGCAGCCTGGACGGATCCTATGGCTACACCTTC
>TRBV27|TRBJ2-1|-|many
CASSPYRGNGEQFF
TGTGCCAGCAGTCCCTACCGTGGGAATGGTGAGCAGTTCTTC
>TRBV7-9|TRBJ2-7|-|many
CASSPQGSLWHEQYF
TGTGCCAGCAGCCCCCAGGGCTCTCTCTGGCACGAGCAGTACTTC